The 23 T cell receptor beta chains listed next were all sequenced from one sample in a study of T cell repertoires in cytomegalovirus infection. TCRdb re-called the reads with MiXCR, one entry per CDR3 protein. The data hold about 310,000 distinct CDR3 sequences, with about 8.8% observed a single time. The sequencing input was PBMCs. These receptor sequences come from a human donor in good health (CMV status not recorded). Some clones in this sample may be carry-over from other donors' samples.

This clonotype showed up many times. The chain employs TRBV28 and TRBJ1-5; 8 nucleotides match TRBD1. The CDR3 length is 15 residues. V lost 2 bases to trimming and J lost 6 bases; unmatched junction nucleotides: 6. CDR1 MDHEN and CDR2 SYDVKM come from the germline V gene. CDR3 nucleotides: TGTGCCAGCAGTTTAACCGGACAGGGTGTTCAGCCCCAGCATTTT. Encoded protein: CASSLTGQGVQPQHF.

This clonotype was recorded at least ten times. The rearrangement links TRBV7-8 to TRBJ2-7; 9 bases align to TRBD2. The trim removed 1 base at V and 1 base at J, leaving 2 bases unmatched. CDR1 and CDR2 (germline): SGHVS, FQNEAQ. CDR3 size: 15 residues. The CDR3 DNA is TGTGCCAGCAGCTTAGGTCTAGCGGGGTCCTACGAGCAGTACTTC. Amino acids: CASSLGLAGSYEQYF.

This clonotype was counted many times. The chain has TRBV6-1 and TRBJ2-3; D perhaps matches TRBD2 (6 bases). V was trimmed by 6 bases and J by 6 bases, leaving 13 bases between them. CDR1 and CDR2 from the germline V gene are MNHNS and SASEGT. This CDR3 has 13 amino acids. The CDR3: CASSWDSLDTQYF. Here the CDR3 DNA reads TGTGCCAGCAGCTGGGACTCGCTCGATACGCAGTATTTT.

This clonotype was seen repeatedly, ten times or more. The chain carries TRBV7-9 and TRBJ2-5; unclear D gene. The V end was cut by 1 base, the J end by 3 bases, with 12 bases between. Germline V gene lookup returns CDR1 SEHNR and CDR2 FQNEAQ (reference sequence). The CDR3 loop spans 15 amino acids. CDR3 DNA: TGTGCCAGCAGCTTAGAAGGCTGGTCGGAAGAGACCCAGTACTTC. Translation gives CASSLEGWSEETQYF.

This clonotype was recorded many times. The J gene is TRBJ2-5, the V gene TRBV7-9; D is unclear. Trimming stripped 5 bases from V and 2 bases from J, with 12 bases between. CDR1 SEHNR and CDR2 FQNEAQ come from the germline V gene (reference sequence). The CDR3 runs to 14 residues. CDR3 amino acids: CASSRATEQETQYF. As DNA, the CDR3 is TGTGCCAGCAGCCGAGCCACGGAACAAGAGACCCAGTACTTC.

The CDR3 loop is CASSIGTSSYEQYF. The CDR3 bases are TGTGCCAGCAGTATCGGGACAAGCTCCTACGAGCAGTACTTC. The rearrangement uses TRBV7-9 and TRBJ2-7; TRBD1 might be the D (6 bases). Germline lookup yields CDR1 SEHNR and CDR2 FQNEAQ (reference sequence). The ends were cut back, 6 bases at V and 0 bases at J, with 12 bases in the middle. CDR3 length equals 14 residues.

This clonotype has ten or more counts. The chain joins TRBV7-2 to TRBJ1-2; 8 bases align to TRBD1. The length of the CDR3 is 17 residues. V was pared by 0 bases and J by 5 bases, with 11 bases of the junction left unmatched. Germline CDR1 SGHTA, CDR2 FQGNSA. The CDR3 nucleotides are TGTGCCAGCAGCTTAGCTGCGGACAGGGTAGGTCATTATGGCTACACCTTC. It is translated as CASSLAADRVGHYGYTF.

This clonotype was seen repeatedly, ten times or more. V is TRBV7-2 and J is TRBJ1-4, with D possibly being TRBD1 (5 bases). V dropped 4 bases and J dropped 8 bases, with 14 bases sitting between them. The CDR3 totals 14 residues. Per the germline V gene, CDR1 is SGHTA and CDR2 is FQGNSA. CDR3 sequence: CASSSLWGGEKLFF. CDR3 DNA: TGTGCCAGCAGCTCCCTATGGGGCGGGGAAAAACTGTTTTTT.

This clonotype has ten or more counts. The chain has TRBV4-2 and TRBJ1-2; D is unclear. V lost 4 bases and J 5 bases, leaving 11 bases between the germline ends. This CDR3 has 13 residues. In germline, CDR1 is LGHNA, CDR2 YNFKEQ. DNA for the CDR3: TGTGCCAGCAGCCGAGAGACGTGGTATGGCTACACCTTC. This translates into CASSRETWYGYTF.

This chain uses TRBV18 with TRBJ2-5; D is possibly TRBD1 (6 bases). CDR3 size: 15 residues. V lost 5 bases and J 2 bases, leaving 15 bases between the germline ends. Germline V gene lookup returns CDR1 KGHSH and CDR2 LQKENI. CDR3 in amino acids: CASSINRDPQETQYF. The CDR3 DNA reads TGTGCCAGCTCAATCAACAGGGACCCTCAAGAGACCCAGTACTTC.

This clonotype came up many times. The rearrangement uses TRBV7-2 and TRBJ1-2, with D perhaps TRBD1 (5 bases). V was shortened by 5 bases and J by 0 bases, with 13 bases between the two germline ends. The CDR3 has 15 residues. Germline V gene lookup returns CDR1 SGHTA and CDR2 FQGNSA. The CDR3 loop reads CASSPTGPSNYGYTF. CDR3 DNA sequence: TGTGCCAGCAGCCCAACGGGACCTTCTAACTATGGCTACACCTTC.

This clonotype was detected a few times. The chain uses TRBV5-1 and TRBJ2-1; no firm D call. Germline values: CDR1 SGHRS, CDR2 YFSETQ. The length of the CDR3 is 15 residues. Trimming took off 0 bases at V and 7 bases at J, with 14 bases between the two ends. DNA of the CDR3: TGCGCCAGCAGCTTGGTAGTAGGTGGGCGGAATGAGCAGTTCTTC. This encodes CASSLVVGGRNEQFF.

This clonotype was seen many times. This chain links TRBV28 with TRBJ2-1; 9 bases match TRBD1. This CDR3 is built from 15 residues. Germline V gene lookup returns CDR1 MDHEN and CDR2 SYDVKM. With V trimmed by 5 bases and J by 3 bases, 5 bases remained unmatched. In nucleotides, the CDR3 is TGTGCCAGCAGTCCAAGACAGGGGGGCTACAATGAGCAGTTCTTC. It is translated as CASSPRQGGYNEQFF.

This clonotype has at least ten counts. The chain joins TRBV12-3 or TRBV12-4 to TRBJ2-7; TRBD2 matches 7 bases. Germline trimming cut 4 bases from V and 2 bases from J; bases unmatched to any gene: 5. This CDR3 has 14 amino acids. DNA of the CDR3: TGTGCCAGCAGTTACGAGCGGGGCCCCTACGAGCAGTACTTC. Protein product: CASSYERGPYEQYF.

This clonotype was recorded many times. The gene calls are TRBV7-8 and TRBJ2-1, with no clear D. Per germline, CDR1 SGHVS and CDR2 FQNEAQ. The CDR3 is 13 residues long. V was shortened by 5 bases and J by 14 bases, with 19 bases between the two germline ends. The CDR3 DNA follows: TGTGCCAGCAGCCTCCGGTTGTGGGGTTTTGAGTTCTTC. This sequence encodes CASSLRLWGFEFF.

The rearrangement uses TRBV5-6 and TRBJ2-5; D may be TRBD1 (6 bases). Between the trimmed V and J ends, which lost 3 bases and 1 base, there was a span of 13 bases. CDR1 is SGHDT and CDR2 is YYEEEE in the germline V gene. This CDR3 is 15 amino acids long. In nucleotides, the CDR3 is TGTGCCAGCAGCTGGTACCAGGACAGCCAAGAGACCCAGTACTTC. It translates to CASSWYQDSQETQYF. The variable domain in full, with the rest retrieved from reference TRBV5-6 and TRBJ2-5, is DAGVTQSPTHLIKTRGQQVTLRCSPKSGHDTVSWYQQALGQGPQFIFQYYEEEERQRGNFPDRFSGHQFPNYSSELNVNALLLGDSALYLCASSWYQDSQETQYFGPGTRLLVL.

At least ten counts were recorded for this clonotype. CDR3 region: CASGGIGELFF. In DNA, the CDR3 is TGCGCCAGCGGCGGGATCGGGGAGCTGTTTTTT. V gene TRBV10-2 combines with J gene TRBJ2-2, with D possibly TRBD2 on 6 matching bases. This CDR3 has 11 amino acids. Per germline, CDR1 WSHSY and CDR2 SAAADI. V was shortened by 8 bases and J by 7 bases, with 8 bases between the two germline ends.

This clonotype was picked up many times. This chain joins TRBV7-2 and TRBJ2-5; D remains ambiguous. The germline V and J ends were trimmed by 3 bases and 5 bases, with 10 bases remaining between them. The V gene's germline CDR1 is SGHTA and CDR2 FQGNSA. The CDR3 has 13 residues. This CDR3 is CASSLRSRETQYF. The CDR3 DNA follows: TGTGCCAGCAGCTTGAGGAGCCGGGAGACCCAGTACTTC.

This clonotype was found many times. The chain carries TRBV6-2 or TRBV6-3 and TRBJ2-2, with D unresolved. Germline assignment: CDR1 MNHEY and CDR2 SVGEGT. The CDR3 has 15 residues. Trimming removed 8 bases at V and 1 base at J, with 14 bases between. The CDR3 nucleotides read TGTGCCAGCCTAAGCCCGGGCATGAACACCGGGGAGCTGTTTTTT. Its translation: CASLSPGMNTGELFF.

This clonotype was seen many times. V gene TRBV12-3 or TRBV12-4 combines with J gene TRBJ1-2, with 7 nucleotides matching TRBD1. CDR3 size: 15 residues. J lost 1 base, V lost 4 bases, and 6 bases had no gene match. The CDR3 region is CASSSWGQLNYGYTF. In DNA, the CDR3 is TGTGCCAGCAGTTCCTGGGGACAGCTTAACTATGGCTACACCTTC.

V usage is TRBV2 and J usage is TRBJ1-4, with D unclear. This CDR3 comprises 16 residues. Looked up from germline, CDR1 is SNHLY and CDR2 is FYNNEI. V was pared by 6 bases and J by 5 bases, with 19 bases between. This chain's CDR3 is CASSRIDGGRNEKLFF. DNA for the CDR3: TGTGCCAGCAGCCGCATCGACGGAGGCAGAAATGAAAAACTGTTTTTT.

This clonotype has at least ten counts. The J gene is TRBJ1-1, the V gene TRBV4-2; TRBD1 aligns across 9 bases. The trim removed 6 bases at V and 5 bases at J, leaving 7 bases unmatched. Germline loops: CDR1 LGHNA, CDR2 YNFKEQ. This CDR3 has 14 residues. The chain's CDR3 is CASREGQGRTEAFF. Here the CDR3 DNA reads TGTGCCAGCAGAGAGGGACAGGGAAGAACTGAAGCTTTCTTT.

At least ten counts were recorded for this clonotype. The V gene is TRBV20-1, the J gene TRBJ2-7; TRBD1 matches 7 bases. CDR1 and CDR2 (germline): DFQATT, SNEGSKA (reference sequence). This CDR3 has 14 residues. V shed 3 bases and J 6 bases; nucleotides not matched to a gene: 11. CDR3: CSASRSGGTGEQYF. The CDR3 DNA sequence: TGCAGTGCTAGTAGGTCAGGGGGAACTGGCGAGCAGTACTTC.